This T cell receptor (beta chain) came from a study of Ad26.COV2.S vaccination and SARS-CoV-2 variants. For the study at large: Participants got Ad26.COV2.S intramuscularly, once or twice 56 days apart.

Only in-frame clones appear in the TCRdb table, and some are missing; sequencing was by immunoSEQ multiplex PCR. The sample has roughly 320,000 clones, approximately 86% seen once. Treatment specified: roughly 20 received Ad26.COV2.S at low or high dose, single or two shots; roughly five received placebo; per-sample allocation not given. Samples analyzed were those drawn on day 63 after the first vaccine or placebo injection. V shed 4 bases and J 3 bases; nucleotides not matched to a gene: 14. Per germline, CDR1 MGHDK and CDR2 SYGVNS. This CDR3 has 17 amino acids. The genes are TRBV25-1 and TRBJ2-7; 8 bases are shared with TRBD1. The receptor's source is a person between 18 and 65 years old who received the Ad26.COV2.S COVID-19 vaccine or a placebo. This specimen was peripheral blood, taken in a trial of Ad26.COV2.S vaccine versus placebo. CDR3 in amino acids: CASSGGRGPLLRYEQYF. The CDR3 DNA follows: TGTGCCAGCAGTGGAGGCAGGGGGCCCCTACTACGCTACGAGCAGTACTTC.